These 28 T cell receptor beta chains share one sample of origin, sequenced in a study of cytomegalovirus exposure and HLA in healthy donors. Both 60 Vbeta primers and 13 Jbeta primers went into the PCR. The data were produced by immunoSEQ multiplex PCR, yet TCRdb's version contains in-frame clones alone and is incomplete. Among about 120,000 clones listed, roughly 80% were seen once. The specimen was PBMCs. These receptors originate from a man aged 60 to 75 in good health and CMV-seropositive.

This clone was counted between two and nine times. CDR3 sequence reads: CASTGTGGFTEAFF. The CDR3 DNA reads as TGTGCCAGCACCGGGACAGGGGGCTTCACTGAAGCTTTCTTT. The chain recombines TRBV5-5 with TRBJ1-1, with TRBD1 matching over 12 bases. This CDR3 spans 14 amino acids. The V gene end was trimmed by 6 bases and the J gene end by 4 bases; junction bases not matched to a gene: 4. From germline, CDR1 is SGHKS and CDR2 YYEKEE (reference sequence).

The chain uses TRBV6-1 and TRBJ1-1, with a possible D match to TRBD1 (5 bases). The CDR3 runs 13 residues. Per germline, CDR1 MNHNS and CDR2 SASEGT. V lost 8 bases, J lost 0 bases, and 10 bases lay in between. The CDR3 nucleotides read TGTGCCAGCCGGGGGGTGATGAACACTGAAGCTTTCTTT. This translates into CASRGVMNTEAFF.

V gene TRBV5-4 combines with J gene TRBJ1-2; 9 nucleotides align to TRBD1. There are 15 residues in the CDR3. Germline CDR1 reads SGHNT; CDR2 reads YYREEE (reference sequence). V lost 1 base, J lost 3 bases, and 4 bases stayed unmatched. The CDR3 is CASSLYRGLDYGYTF. CDR3 DNA sequence: TGTGCCAGCAGCTTGTACAGGGGGCTCGACTATGGCTACACCTTC.

This clone has just one count. This sequence joins TRBV9 and TRBJ1-3; D uncertain. V lost 4 bases and J lost 0, with 8 bases in between. This CDR3 region has 14 residues. CDR1 is SGDLS and CDR2 is YYNGEE in the germline V gene. In DNA form, the CDR3 reads TGTGCCAGCAGCAGGGAGAGCTCTGGAAACACCATATATTTT. Encoded protein: CASSRESSGNTIYF.

The CDR3 DNA follows: TGTGCCAGCAGGGGAGACGTGGACACAGATACGCAGTATTTT. This translates into CASRGDVDTDTQYF. The V and J genes are TRBV6-1 and TRBJ2-3; maybe TRBD2 (5 bases). Per germline, CDR1 MNHNS and CDR2 SASEGT. V was clipped by 6 bases and J by 2 bases, with 12 bases between them. The CDR3 length is 14 residues.

The chain joins TRBV5-1 to TRBJ1-4; 10 bases map to TRBD1. The germline gives CDR1 SGHRS, CDR2 YFSETQ. This CDR3 contains 16 residues. V lost 2 bases and J lost 5; bases outside the gene matches: 6. The CDR3 region has the DNA TGCGCCAGCAGCTTCGCTCCGGGACAGGGGAATGAAAAACTGTTTTTT. It encodes CASSFAPGQGNEKLFF. Full variable domain (rest looked up from reference TRBV5-1 and TRBJ1-4): KAGVTQTPRYLIKTRGQQVTLSCSPISGHRSVSWYQQTPGQGLQFLFEYFSETQRNKGNFPGRFSGRQFSNSRSEMNVSTLELGDSALYLCASSFAPGQGNEKLFFGSGTQLSVL.

The rearrangement links TRBV27 to TRBJ2-4; TRBD1 matches at 8 bases. The CDR3 extends over 18 amino acids. Germline CDR1 and CDR2: MNHEY and SMNVEV (reference sequence). The V and J ends lost 0 bases and 0 bases, in that order; junction bases with no gene match: 7. CDR3 DNA: TGTGCCAGCAGTTTATCGGGGTGGGACAGGCAAGCCAAAAACATTCAGTACTTC. Translated: CASSLSGWDRQAKNIQYF.

This clone was seen once. The chain joins TRBV2 to TRBJ2-1; 7 positions agree with TRBD2. The CDR3 has 13 residues. The J segment lost 11 bases and the V segment lost 8 bases, leaving 12 bases of the junction unmatched. Germline CDR1 and CDR2: SNHLY and FYNNEI. The CDR3 spells CASVRRRGSQQFF. As DNA, the CDR3 is TGTGCCAGCGTCCGTCGGCGGGGGTCGCAGCAGTTCTTC.

J is TRBJ2-5 and V is TRBV6-6; 7 nucleotides match TRBD2. In germline, CDR1 is MNHNY, CDR2 SVGAGI (reference sequence). The CDR3 consists of 16 residues. V was clipped by 2 bases and J by 4 bases; unmatched bases: 10. The CDR3 here is CASSYGGSWGGETQYF. The DNA for the CDR3 is TGTGCCAGCAGTTACGGGGGTTCTTGGGGGGGAGAGACCCAGTACTTC.

The chain links TRBV11-1 to TRBJ2-5; 7 bases align to TRBD1. The CDR3 has 15 amino acids. Germline loops: CDR1 SGHAT, CDR2 FQDESV (reference sequence). V shed 1 base and J 3 bases; nucleotides not matched to a gene: 5. CDR3 nucleotide sequence: TGTGCCAGCAGCTTAGGGGACAGCCGTGAAGAGACCCAGTACTTC. This gives the protein CASSLGDSREETQYF.

The rearrangement joins TRBV28 to TRBJ2-7, with 8 bases fitting TRBD1. Per germline, CDR1 MDHEN and CDR2 SYDVKM. This CDR3 comprises 14 residues. V was pared by 5 bases and J by 3 bases, with 6 bases of the junction left unmatched. This chain's CDR3 is CASSRPGQDYEQYF. The DNA of the CDR3 is TGTGCCAGCAGTCGACCGGGACAGGACTACGAGCAGTACTTC.

The chain couples TRBV9 to TRBJ2-2, with 8 bases identical to TRBD2. This CDR3 contains 17 residues. Germline CDR1 reads SGDLS; CDR2 reads YYNGEE. The J segment lost 4 bases and the V segment lost 4 bases, leaving 12 bases of the junction unmatched. CDR3 residues: CASSPTRGGRSTGELFF. The DNA of the CDR3 is TGTGCCAGCAGCCCTACCCGGGGGGGACGGAGCACCGGGGAGCTGTTTTTT.

This clone was counted only a few times. The V call is TRBV7-2, the J call TRBJ1-5; 9 positions match TRBD1. CDR1 and CDR2 (germline): SGHTA, FQGNSA. The CDR3 is 15 amino acids. With 5 bases clipped from V and 2 bases from J, the junction kept 4 bases outside the gene matches. The CDR3 DNA follows: TGTGCCAGCAGCCGGGACAGGGAGGGCAATCAGCCCCAGCATTTT. Protein sequence: CASSRDREGNQPQHF. Full variable domain (remainder filled in from reference TRBV7-2 and TRBJ1-5): GAGVSQSPSNKVTEKGKDVELRCDPISGHTALYWYRQSLGQGLEFLIYFQGNSAPDKSGLPSDRFSAERTGGSVSTLTIQRTQQEDSAVYLCASSRDREGNQPQHFGDGTRLSIL.

The genes are TRBV30 and TRBJ1-5; possibly TRBD1 for D (5 bases). The ends were cut back, 2 bases at V and 7 bases at J, with 15 bases in the middle. Germline CDR1 is GTSNPN and CDR2 is SVGIG (reference sequence). The CDR3 runs 14 residues. The CDR3 nucleotides are TGTGCCTGGAGTCAAACCGGCCGGGGGCAGCCCCAGCATTTT. It encodes CAWSQTGRGQPQHF.

Comments on this clone: Other DNA sequences of this sample code for an identical CDR3. The chain carries TRBV2 and TRBJ2-5; D call uncertain. V shed 3 bases and J shed 5 bases, with 10 bases lying between them. CDR1 is SNHLY, CDR2 FYNNEI, per germline. The CDR3 contains 13 residues. Here the CDR3 DNA reads TGTGCCAGCAGTGAGGTTAGAGCGGAGACCCAGTACTTC. This encodes CASSEVRAETQYF.

This chain connects TRBV6-6 to TRBJ1-4; D remains unclear. V lost 9 bases and J 8 bases, leaving 13 bases between the germline ends. The CDR3 has 12 residues. Germline V lookup: CDR1 MNHNY, CDR2 SVGAGI (reference sequence). CDR3 sequence: CASGQALEKLFF. In nucleotides, the CDR3 is TGTGCCAGTGGGCAGGCCCTGGAAAAACTGTTTTTT.

The gene calls are TRBV5-1 and TRBJ1-2; possibly TRBD1 for D (5 bases). Germline V CDR1 and CDR2: SGHRS, YFSETQ. V was pared by 0 bases and J by 6 bases, with 12 bases between. This CDR3 is 14 amino acids long. CDR3 protein: CASSLVAGGDGYTF. CDR3 coding DNA: TGCGCCAGCAGCTTGGTAGCCGGGGGGGATGGCTACACCTTC.

This clone came up once. This chain links TRBV28 with TRBJ1-5; 9 nucleotides agree with TRBD1. The CDR3 consists of 18 residues. The germline V gene encodes CDR1 MDHEN and CDR2 SYDVKM. V shed 6 bases and J 5 bases; nucleotides not matched to a gene: 17. CDR3 sequence reads: CASSPGTGLGNLDQPQHF. In DNA form, the CDR3 reads TGTGCCAGCAGCCCCGGGACAGGGCTCGGGAACTTAGATCAGCCCCAGCATTTT. Complete variable domain (other parts from reference TRBV28 and TRBJ1-5): DVKVTQSSRYLVKRTGEKVFLECVQDMDHENMFWYRQDPGLGLRLIYFSYDVKMKEKGDIPEGYSVSREKKERFSLILESASTNQTSMYLCASSPGTGLGNLDQPQHFGDGTRLSIL.

The chain combines TRBV6-1 with TRBJ1-1, with a possible D match to TRBD1 (6 bases). The CDR3 sequence is 16 residues long. With 2 bases removed from V and 1 base from J, the gap between germline ends came to 14 bases. The germline V gene has CDR1 MNHNS and CDR2 SASEGT. In DNA, the CDR3 is TGTGCCAGCAGTGAACCCCCGAGGGGACAGAACACTGAAGCTTTCTTT. Its protein is CASSEPPRGQNTEAFF.

This clone was recorded only once. This chain joins TRBV5-1 and TRBJ2-1, with 9 bases fitting TRBD2. CDR1 and CDR2 (germline): SGHRS, YFSETQ. The ends lost 4 bases at V and 8 bases at J; junction bases unmatched: 10. The length of the CDR3 is 15 residues. DNA for the CDR3: TGCGCCAGCAGCGGCGGCGGGACTAGCCTCCATGAGCAGTTCTTC. Encoded protein: CASSGGGTSLHEQFF.

V usage is TRBV2 and J usage is TRBJ2-2; D unclear. The germline V gene encodes CDR1 SNHLY and CDR2 FYNNEI. V gave up 3 bases and J gave up 6 bases, with 14 bases separating them. The CDR3 totals 15 residues. The CDR3 region is CASSERSEWSGELFF. The CDR3 DNA is TGTGCCAGCAGTGAGAGGTCGGAATGGTCCGGGGAGCTGTTTTTT.

The chain recombines TRBV5-4 with TRBJ1-2, with 12 bases fitting TRBD1. Germline CDR1 is SGHNT and CDR2 is YYREEE (reference sequence). The length of the CDR3 is 15 residues. The V segment lost 3 bases and the J segment 8 bases; nucleotides outside the gene matches: 8. In DNA form, the CDR3 reads TGTGCCAGCAGCTCGGGGGACAGGGGGCGGAAGGGCTACACCTTC. The encoded protein is CASSSGDRGRKGYTF.

V and J are TRBV25-1 and TRBJ2-2; 7 bases line up with TRBD1. Germline trimming cut 9 bases from V and 1 base from J; bases unmatched to any gene: 5. The CDR3 extends over 14 amino acids. Germline V gives CDR1 MGHDK, CDR2 SYGVNS. CDR3 amino acids: CASAWTGNTGELFF. The CDR3 DNA reads as TGTGCCAGTGCCTGGACAGGGAACACCGGGGAGCTGTTTTTT.

This sequence joins TRBV27 and TRBJ2-1; 9 bases match TRBD2. Unmatched junction bases numbered 10, after V lost 3 bases and J lost 7 bases. This CDR3 comprises 16 residues. Germline V gene lookup returns CDR1 MNHEY and CDR2 SMNVEV (reference sequence). The DNA for the CDR3 is TGTGCCAGCAGTTTCCTTGGTAGCGGGAGCGGGAATGAGCAGTTCTTC. The encoded protein is CASSFLGSGSGNEQFF.

The V and J genes are TRBV19 and TRBJ2-2; D remains ambiguous. In germline, CDR1 is LNHDA, CDR2 SQIVND (reference sequence). V dropped 1 base and J dropped 3 bases, with 9 bases sitting between them. This CDR3 spans 15 amino acids. Written as DNA, the CDR3 is TGTGCCAGTAGTATAGCTGACACCTACACCGGGGAGCTGTTTTTT. Translated, it gives CASSIADTYTGELFF.

This rearrangement joins TRBV10-3 to TRBJ1-4; D uncertain. Germline V gene sequence: CDR1 ENHRY, CDR2 SYGVKD. The CDR3 spans 13 residues. V was trimmed by 0 bases and J by 5 bases, leaving 4 bases between them. In DNA form, the CDR3 reads TGTGCCATCAGTGAGTCCAGGAATGAAAAACTGTTTTTT. As protein: CAISESRNEKLFF.

V and J are TRBV16 and TRBJ1-1; D remains unclear. V lost 1 base and J 1 base, leaving 4 bases between the germline ends. The CDR3 spans 13 residues. The germline V gene has CDR1 KGHSY and CDR2 FQNENV. The CDR3: CASSQLANTEAFF. The DNA for the CDR3 is TGTGCCAGCAGCCAATTGGCGAACACTGAAGCTTTCTTT.

V is TRBV19 and J is TRBJ1-1; 7 bases agree with TRBD1. Trimming took 7 bases from V and 4 from J; bases not matched to a gene: 6. This CDR3 has 13 residues. Per germline, CDR1 LNHDA and CDR2 SQIVND (reference sequence). The CDR3 protein is CASTWDSSTEAFF. The DNA for the CDR3 is TGTGCCAGTACCTGGGACAGCAGCACTGAAGCTTTCTTT.